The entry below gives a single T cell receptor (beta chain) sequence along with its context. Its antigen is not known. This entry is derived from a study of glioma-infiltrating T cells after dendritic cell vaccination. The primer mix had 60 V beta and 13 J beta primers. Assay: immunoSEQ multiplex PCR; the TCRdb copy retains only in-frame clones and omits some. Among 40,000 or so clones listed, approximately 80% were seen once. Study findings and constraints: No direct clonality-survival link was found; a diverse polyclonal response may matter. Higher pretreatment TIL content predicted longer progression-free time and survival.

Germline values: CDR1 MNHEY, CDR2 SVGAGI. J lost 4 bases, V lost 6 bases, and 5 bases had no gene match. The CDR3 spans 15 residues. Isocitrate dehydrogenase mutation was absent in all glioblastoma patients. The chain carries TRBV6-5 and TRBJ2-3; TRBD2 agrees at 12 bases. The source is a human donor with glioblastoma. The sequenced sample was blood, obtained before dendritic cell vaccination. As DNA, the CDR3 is TGTGCCAGCAGCATTAGGACTAGCGGGGCAGATACGCAGTATTTT. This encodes CASSIRTSGADTQYF.